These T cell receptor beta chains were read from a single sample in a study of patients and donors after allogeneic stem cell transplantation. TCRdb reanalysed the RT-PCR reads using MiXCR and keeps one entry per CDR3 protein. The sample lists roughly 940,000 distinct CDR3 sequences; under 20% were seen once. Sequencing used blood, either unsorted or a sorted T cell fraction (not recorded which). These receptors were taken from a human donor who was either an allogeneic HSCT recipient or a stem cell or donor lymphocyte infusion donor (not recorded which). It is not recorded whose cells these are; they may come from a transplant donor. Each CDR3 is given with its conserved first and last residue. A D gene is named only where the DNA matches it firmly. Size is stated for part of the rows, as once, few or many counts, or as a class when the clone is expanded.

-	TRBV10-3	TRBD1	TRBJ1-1	CAISDPGQGGTEAFF	TGTGCCATCAGTGACCCGGGACAGGGGGGTACTGAAGCTTTCTTT
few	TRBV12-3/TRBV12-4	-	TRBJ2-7	CASSPLRDKVYEQYF	TGTGCCAGCAGTCCTCTTAGGGACAAGGTATACGAGCAGTACTTC
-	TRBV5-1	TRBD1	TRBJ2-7	CASSVTGAEQYF	TGCGCCAGCAGCGTGACAGGGGCCGAGCAGTACTTC
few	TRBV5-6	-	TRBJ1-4	CASSFRWGATNEKLFF	TGTGCCAGCAGCTTCCGGTGGGGGGCAACTAATGAAAAACTGTTTTTT
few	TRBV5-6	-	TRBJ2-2	CASTRVFGAKDLTGELFF	TGTGCCAGCACTCGGGTCTTCGGAGCGAAAGACCTCACCGGGGAGCTGTTTTTT
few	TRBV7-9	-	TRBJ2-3	CASTASSGSTDTQYF	TGTGCCAGCACCGCGTCCAGCGGGAGCACAGATACGCAGTATTTT
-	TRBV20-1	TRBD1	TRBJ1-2	CSARRPGTGKGYTF	TGCAGTGCGCGCCGCCCCGGGACAGGGAAGGGCTACACCTTC
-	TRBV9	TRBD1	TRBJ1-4	CASSGEHRGQEKLFF	TGTGCCAGCAGCGGGGAACACAGGGGGCAGGAAAAACTGTTTTTT
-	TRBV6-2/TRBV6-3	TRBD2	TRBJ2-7	CASSLGLAELSYEQYF	TGTGCCAGCAGTCTGGGACTAGCCGAACTATCCTACGAGCAGTACTTC
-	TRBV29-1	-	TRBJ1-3	CSVEGRTGTSGNTIYF	TGCAGCGTTGAAGGGCGAACAGGGACCTCTGGAAACACCATATATTTT
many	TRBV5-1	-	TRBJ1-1	CASSLRTANTEAFF	TGCGCCAGCAGCCTCCGGACGGCGAACACTGAAGCTTTCTTT
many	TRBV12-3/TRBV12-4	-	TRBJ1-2	CASSLTANYGYTF	TGTGCCAGCAGCTTGACAGCTAACTATGGCTACACCTTC
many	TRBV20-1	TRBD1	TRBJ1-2	CSAPTGNYGYTF	TGCAGTGCCCCGACAGGGAACTATGGCTACACCTTC
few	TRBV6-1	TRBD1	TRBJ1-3	CAARGSFGNTIYF	TGTGCCGCCAGGGGGTCCTTTGGAAACACCATATATTTT
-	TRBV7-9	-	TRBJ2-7	CASSSPPIRNEQYF	TGTGCCAGCAGCTCGCCCCCCATCCGAAACGAGCAGTACTTC
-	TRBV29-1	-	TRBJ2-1	CSVGANEQFF	TGCAGCGTTGGGGCGAATGAGCAGTTCTTC
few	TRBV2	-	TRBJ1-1	CASRTQGPTEAFF	TGTGCCAGCAGGACACAGGGTCCCACTGAAGCTTTCTTT
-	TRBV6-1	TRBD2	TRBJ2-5	CASRLTSGKYQETQYF	TGTGCCAGCAGGTTGACTAGCGGGAAGTACCAAGAGACCCAGTACTTC
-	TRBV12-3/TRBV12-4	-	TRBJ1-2	CASSPGTLSGYTF	TGTGCCAGCAGTCCAGGGACACTTTCGGGCTACACCTTC
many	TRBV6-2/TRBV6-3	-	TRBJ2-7	CASSRSYEQYF	TGTGCCAGCAGCCGTTCCTACGAGCAGTACTTC
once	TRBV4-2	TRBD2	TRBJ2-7	CASSQGGRARTYEQYF	TGTGCCAGCAGCCAAGGGGGGAGGGCAAGGACCTACGAGCAGTACTTC
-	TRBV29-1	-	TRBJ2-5	CSVGSSQETQYF	TGCAGCGTTGGGTCGTCTCAAGAGACCCAGTACTTC
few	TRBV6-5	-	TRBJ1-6	CASSYGLKPNSPLHF	TGTGCCAGCAGTTACGGGCTCAAACCTAATTCACCCCTCCACTTT
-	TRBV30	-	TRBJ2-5	CAWSPRAHRETQYF	TGTGCCTGGAGTCCACGGGCCCACCGGGAGACCCAGTACTTC
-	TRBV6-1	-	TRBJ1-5	CASSAGDTSNQPQHF	TGTGCCAGCAGTGCAGGGGACACTAGCAATCAGCCCCAGCATTTT
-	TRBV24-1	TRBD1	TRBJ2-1	CATSVDRGFDNEQFF	TGTGCCACCAGTGTGGACAGGGGGTTCGACAATGAGCAGTTCTTC
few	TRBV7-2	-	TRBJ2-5	CASRSRFQETQYF	TGTGCCAGCAGGTCGAGGTTCCAAGAGACCCAGTACTTC
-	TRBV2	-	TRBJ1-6	CASSARGGSGNSPLHF	TGTGCCAGCAGTGCCCGGGGGGGTTCGGGTAATTCACCCCTCCACTTT
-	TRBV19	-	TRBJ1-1	CASSTGHPEAFF	TGTGCCAGTAGTACTGGACATCCCGAAGCTTTCTTT
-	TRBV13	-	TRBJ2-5	CASSLGGGLIQETQYF	TGTGCCAGCAGCTTAGGTGGGGGGCTTATACAAGAGACCCAGTACTTC
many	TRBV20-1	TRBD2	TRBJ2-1	CSARDPSGRGNEQFF	TGCAGTGCTAGAGATCCCAGCGGGAGGGGTAATGAGCAGTTCTTC
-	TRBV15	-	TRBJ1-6	CATRALAVGSPLHF	TGTGCCACCAGAGCACTCGCCGTGGGCTCACCCCTCCACTTT
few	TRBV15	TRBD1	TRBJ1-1	CATSRGGQGIAEAFF	TGTGCCACCAGCAGAGGTGGACAGGGCATCGCTGAAGCTTTCTTT
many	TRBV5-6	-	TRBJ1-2	CASSLFLGGYTF	TGTGCCAGCAGCTTGTTTTTAGGAGGCTACACCTTC
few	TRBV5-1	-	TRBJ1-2	CASSSTFAGAQSDYGYTF	TGCGCCAGCAGCTCTACTTTTGCAGGGGCCCAATCAGACTATGGCTACACCTTC
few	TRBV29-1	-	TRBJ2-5	CSYRLGVETQYF	TGCAGCTACCGATTGGGCGTTGAGACCCAGTACTTC
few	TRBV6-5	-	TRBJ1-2	CASSYGQLLVSNYGYTF	TGTGCCAGCAGTTACGGACAGCTTTTAGTTAGTAACTATGGCTACACCTTC
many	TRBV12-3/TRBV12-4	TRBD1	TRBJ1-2	CASRPDRSNYGYTF	TGTGCCAGCAGGCCGGACAGGTCTAACTATGGCTACACCTTC
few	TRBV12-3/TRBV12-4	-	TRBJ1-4	CASSRSGTTNEKLFF	TGTGCCAGCAGTCGCTCCGGAACAACTAATGAAAAACTGTTTTTT
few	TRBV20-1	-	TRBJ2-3	CSAHQRGLTDTQYF	TGCAGTGCACACCAGAGGGGACTCACAGATACGCAGTATTTT
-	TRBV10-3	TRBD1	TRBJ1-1	CAIRDRVSDTEAFF	TGTGCCATCAGGGACAGGGTGTCCGACACTGAAGCTTTCTTT
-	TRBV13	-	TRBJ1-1	CASRDGTEAFF	TGTGCCAGCAGGGACGGGACTGAAGCTTTCTTT
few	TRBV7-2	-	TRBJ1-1	CASTEDRLRVNTEAFF	TGTGCCAGCACCGAGGACAGACTAAGGGTGAACACTGAAGCTTTCTTT